Below are 10 T cell receptor beta chains sequenced from a single sample in a study of shared clonotypes between healthy human individuals. Data came from immunoSEQ multiplex PCR; TCRdb stores just in-frame clones and leaves some out. The profile shows 2 million to 3 million clones, more than 85% of them singletons. Material: naive CD4+ T cells from PBMCs. The subset here: CD45RA+ positively selected. The receptors derive from a young man in good health. Some clones in this sample may be carry-over from other donors' samples.

As DNA, the CDR3 is TGTGCCAGCAGCTTAACGACAGTTAACTATGGCTACACCTTC. This codes for CASSLTTVNYGYTF. The chain couples TRBV7-9 to TRBJ1-2; D may be TRBD1 (5 bases). Germline-derived CDR1 and CDR2 are SEHNR and FQNEAQ (reference sequence). The CDR3 covers 14 residues. The ends were cut back, 2 bases at V and 1 base at J, with 8 bases in the middle.

This sequence joins TRBV4-3 and TRBJ2-7; D assignment may be TRBD1 or TRBD2 (5 bases each). The V and J ends lost 3 bases and 5 bases respectively, with 17 bases between them. Germline CDR1 is LGHNA and CDR2 is YSLEER. The CDR3 is 15 residues long. CDR3 amino acids: CASSQGMGRGDEQYF. CDR3 coding DNA: TGCGCCAGCAGCCAGGGCATGGGTAGAGGGGACGAGCAGTACTTC.

The chain employs TRBV7-3 and TRBJ2-1; the match to TRBD1 covers 8 bases. V trimming: 3 bases; J trimming: 9 bases; junction bases outside the gene matches: 4. This CDR3 has 13 amino acids. The V gene's germline CDR1 is SGHTA and CDR2 FQGTGA. This chain's CDR3 is CASSFRGLGEQFF. The CDR3 nucleotides are TGTGCCAGCAGCTTCAGGGGGCTTGGTGAGCAGTTCTTC.

V gene TRBV30 combines with J gene TRBJ2-3; the match to TRBD2 covers 11 bases. Losses at the gene ends were 2 bases for V and 3 bases for J; bases not matched to a gene: 4. There are 15 residues in the CDR3. Germline V CDR1 and CDR2: GTSNPN, SVGIG (reference sequence). DNA of the CDR3: TGTGCCTGGAGTCCGGGACTAGCGGTTACAGATACGCAGTATTTT. Translation gives CAWSPGLAVTDTQYF. The whole variable domain, remainder taken from reference TRBV30 and TRBJ2-3, is SQTIHQWPATLVQPVGSPLSLECTVEGTSNPNLYWYRQAAGRGLQLLFYSVGIGQISSEVPQNLSASRPQDRQFILSSKKLLLSDSGFYLCAWSPGLAVTDTQYFGPGTRLTVL.

This clone was seen once. V and J are TRBV27 and TRBJ1-2; 8 bases match TRBD1. The CDR3 loop spans 14 amino acids. CDR1 is MNHEY, CDR2 SMNVEV, per germline (reference sequence). V gave up 5 bases and J gave up 4 bases; unmatched junction bases: 6. The CDR3 region has the DNA TGTGCCAGCAGTCTCAGACAGGGGCTCTATGGCTACACCTTC. Translating it yields CASSLRQGLYGYTF.

The chain is built from TRBV18 and TRBJ1-2; no definite D call. CDR1 and CDR2 (germline): KGHSH, LQKENI. Trimming shortened V by 4 bases and J by 0 bases, and 9 bases separated the two germline ends. This CDR3 has 14 residues. For the CDR3, the DNA is TGTGCCAGCTCACAAACGTACGCTAACTATGGCTACACCTTC. It codes for CASSQTYANYGYTF.

The V gene is TRBV5-1, the J gene TRBJ2-5; TRBD2 aligns across 8 bases. The CDR3 extends over 16 amino acids. The germline gives CDR1 SGHRS, CDR2 YFSETQ. V lost 0 bases and J lost 2; bases outside the gene matches: 6. CDR3 in DNA: TGCGCCAGCAGCTTGGATGCGGGAGGCTCACAAGAGACCCAGTACTTC. It translates to CASSLDAGGSQETQYF.

The V gene is TRBV21-1, the J gene TRBJ2-1. TRBV21-1 corresponds to a pseudogene. This CDR3 has 14 amino acids. CDR3 sequence reads: CASSKWGRDNEQFF. Written as DNA, the CDR3 is TGTGCCAGCAGCAAGTGGGGACGGGACAATGAGCAGTTCTTC.

The CDR3 nucleotides read TGTGCCAGCAGTTTATTTACGACTGAAGCTTTCTTT. Amino acid sequence: CASSLFTTEAFF. The gene calls are TRBV28 and TRBJ1-1; D ambiguous. Germline V gives CDR1 MDHEN, CDR2 SYDVKM. The ends were cut back, 1 base at V and 5 bases at J, with 5 bases in the middle. The CDR3 runs to 12 residues.

This clone was recorded once. V usage is TRBV10-1 and J usage is TRBJ2-7; the D call may be TRBD1 or TRBD2 (5 bases each). The V gene lost 0 bases and the J gene lost 2 bases, with 11 bases spanning the gap. The germline CDR1 and CDR2 sequences are WNHNN and SYGVQD (reference sequence). The CDR3 loop spans 15 amino acids. In DNA form, the CDR3 reads TGCGCCAGCAGTGAGTCGAATTTGGGGGCCTACGAGCAGTACTTC. Residues: CASSESNLGAYEQYF.